This T cell receptor beta chain was sequenced during a study of T cell responses to AZD1222 COVID-19 vaccine. On this clone: Its target is not known. Within the sample, other DNA sequences also encode this same CDR3.

General observations from the study: Spike as a whole was targeted by vaccine-associated CD4 TCRs, dominant at 160-218 and 743-854. An increase in Spike-specific TCR breadth and depth was observed after two AZD1222 doses.

Germline loops: CDR1 SNHLY, CDR2 FYNNEI. Deletions cut 6 bases from V and 4 bases from J, with 12 bases between. The CDR3 covers 14 residues. Assay used: immunoSEQ multiplex PCR; TCRdb lists only in-frame clones, some missing. The sample includes approximately 150,000 clones, 90% to 95% seen only once; the top ten take 0.85% to 0.95%. This receptor was identified in an adult in good health. The rearrangement links TRBV2 to TRBJ1-4; D call uncertain. The material was peripheral blood, obtained on day 0 of MenACWY control vaccination. CDR3: CASSGPDGNEKLFF. The CDR3 bases are TGTGCCAGCAGCGGCCCAGACGGTAATGAAAAACTGTTTTTT.